This TCR beta chain was profiled in a study of blood T cell repertoires in COVID-19. Per germline, CDR1 MNHEY and CDR2 SMNVEV (reference sequence). The CDR3 sequence is 16 residues long. Trimming removed 3 bases from V and 8 bases from J; junction bases left unmatched: 9. Measured with immunoSEQ multiplex PCR; TCRdb has only the in-frame clones, and not every one. The data hold approximately 160,000 clones, with approximately 85% observed a single time. The chain links TRBV27 to TRBJ2-1, with 11 bases identical to TRBD1. The specimen was peripheral blood. The TCR was taken from a man aged 55-75 years who had recovered from COVID-19. The chain's CDR3 is CASSFLRTGGMDEQFF. The CDR3 DNA reads as TGTGCCAGCAGTTTCCTTAGGACAGGGGGCATGGATGAGCAGTTCTTC.